Following are 5 T cell receptor beta chains from one sample sequenced in a study of identical twins. TCRdb processed the 5' RACE reads anew with MiXCR; each CDR3 protein has one entry. Of 1.5 million to 2 million distinct CDR3 sequences listed, more than 30% were seen once; the top ten hold more than 0.25%. Sequencing used cord blood. The receptor source for this set is a newborn girl in good health.

This clonotype showed up just once. The chain has TRBV6-1 and TRBJ1-2, with 7 bases identical to TRBD1. Looked up from germline, CDR1 is MNHNS and CDR2 is SASEGT. Trimming at V came to 1 base and at J to 6 bases, leaving 8 bases not matched to a gene. The CDR3 runs to 15 residues. CDR3 nucleotides: TGTGCCAGCAGTGAAGTGATGACAGGGCGGGATGGCTACACCTTC. Amino acids: CASSEVMTGRDGYTF.

This clonotype was detected only a few times. This chain connects TRBV12-3 or TRBV12-4 to TRBJ2-5, with 10 bases fitting TRBD2. V was pared by 4 bases and J by 5 bases, with 7 bases of the junction left unmatched. The CDR3 covers 15 residues. The chain's CDR3 is CASSSPSGSRETQYF. For the CDR3, the DNA is TGTGCCAGCAGTTCTCCTAGCGGGAGTAGGGAGACCCAGTACTTC.

This clonotype was counted between two and nine times. The chain employs TRBV5-1 and TRBJ2-7; D is unclear. V was shortened by 4 bases and J by 9 bases, with 17 bases between the two germline ends. Looked up from germline, CDR1 is SGHRS and CDR2 is YFSETQ. The CDR3 contains 13 residues. The CDR3 sequence is CASSLEADFWQYF. The CDR3, as DNA: TGCGCCAGCAGCCTCGAAGCAGATTTCTGGCAGTACTTC.

Points on this clonotype: One end of the junction fails to match germline, which may point to a read error. The rearrangement links TRBV11-2 to TRBJ2-1, with D perhaps matching TRBD1 or TRBD2 (6 bases each). The CDR3 runs 16 residues. Germline V lookup: CDR1 SGHAT, CDR2 FQNNGV. In nucleotides, the CDR3 is TGTGTCAGCAGCTTAGTGGGGGGCGTATCCGTCGATGAGCAGTTCTTC. This translates into CVSSLVGGVSVDEQFF.

This clonotype has more than one count but fewer than ten. The chain links TRBV5-1 to TRBJ1-2; no definite D call. Germline assignment: CDR1 SGHRS and CDR2 YFSETQ. CDR3 length: 12 amino acids. Trimming removed 5 bases from V and 6 bases from J, with 11 bases in between. CDR3 DNA sequence: TGCGCCAGCAGGCCCAATTTAGATGGCTACACCTTC. This gives the protein CASRPNLDGYTF.